The rows below give T cell receptor beta chains drawn from one sample of a study of beta chain features in type 1 diabetes. Method: immunoSEQ multiplex PCR; TCRdb's copy keeps in-frame clones and lacks some. The table shows about 270,000 clones, with roughly 15% occurring only once. Sequencing was carried out using naive CD4+ T cells from blood. The origin of the receptors is a woman in her forties in good health. Each CDR3 is given with its conserved first and last residue. The D gene is left open where the match is weak. Expanded clones are given a class, and other clones once, few, many or no size at all.

CDR3 length	V gene	clone size	D gene	J gene	CDR3 protein	CDR3 DNA
13	TRBV7-2	-	TRBD1	TRBJ2-5	CASSRDRAETQYF	TGTGCCAGCAGCAGGGACAGGGCAGAGACCCAGTACTTC
13	TRBV18	few	-	TRBJ2-7	CASSPSGAYEQYF	TGTGCCAGCTCACCTTCAGGGGCCTACGAGCAGTACTTC
15	TRBV7-2	few	TRBD2	TRBJ2-1	CASSSSGGASNEQFF	TGTGCCAGCAGCAGTAGCGGGGGTGCCTCCAATGAGCAGTTCTTC
15	TRBV19	-	-	TRBJ1-5	CASSDRPGGHQPQHF	TGTGCCAGTAGTGACAGGCCCGGCGGGCATCAGCCCCAGCATTTT
15	TRBV6-5	few	TRBD1	TRBJ2-7	CASSYSGTGLREQYF	TGTGCCAGCAGTTACTCTGGGACAGGGCTTCGGGAGCAGTACTTC
15	TRBV19	-	-	TRBJ2-7	CASSISWTGNYEQYF	TGTGCCAGTAGTATATCCTGGACTGGAAACTACGAGCAGTACTTC
15	TRBV7-9	-	-	TRBJ2-2	CASRAVVANTGELFF	TGTGCCAGCAGGGCGGTAGTAGCGAACACCGGGGAGCTGTTTTTT
17	TRBV2	few	TRBD1	TRBJ2-5	CASSNSRDRDYQETQYF	TGTGCCAGCAGTAACTCCCGGGACAGGGATTACCAAGAGACCCAGTACTTC
13	TRBV29-1	many	TRBD1	TRBJ2-3	CSVLDRVGDTQYF	TGCAGCGTACTAGACAGGGTCGGGGATACGCAGTATTTT
15	TRBV5-1	-	-	TRBJ1-4	CASSLNRGGGEKLFF	TGCGCCAGCAGCTTGAATCGGGGAGGCGGTGAAAAACTGTTTTTT
13	TRBV28	few	-	TRBJ1-2	CASSLTGPDGYTF	TGTGCCAGCAGTTTAACAGGGCCCGATGGCTACACCTTC
16	TRBV7-2	few	-	TRBJ1-6	CASSLGWTTGGSPLHF	TGTGCCAGCAGCTTAGGGTGGACGACAGGAGGTTCACCCCTCCACTTT
13	TRBV29-1	few	TRBD1	TRBJ2-7	CSVGGDRGYEQYF	TGCAGCGTTGGGGGGGACAGGGGATACGAGCAGTACTTC
15	TRBV9	few	-	TRBJ2-7	CASSVAGLASYEQYF	TGTGCCAGCAGCGTAGCGGGACTGGCCTCCTACGAGCAGTACTTC
14	TRBV29-1	-	-	TRBJ2-3	CSVGLGAKTDTQYF	TGCAGCGTAGGGCTGGGGGCCAAAACAGATACGCAGTATTTT
16	TRBV4-3	few	TRBD1	TRBJ2-2	CASSQPTGANTGELFF	TGCGCCAGCAGCCAACCCACAGGGGCCAACACCGGGGAGCTGTTTTTT
15	TRBV7-9	few	-	TRBJ2-3	CASSPPAGFTDTQYF	TGTGCCAGCAGCCCACCCGCAGGGTTCACAGATACGCAGTATTTT
15	TRBV5-4	few	TRBD1	TRBJ2-3	CASSSPGQGKDTQYF	TGTGCCAGCAGCTCCCCGGGACAGGGGAAAGATACGCAGTATTTT
18	TRBV18	-	TRBD2	TRBJ2-7	CASSPPGTSGGLSYEQYF	TGTGCCAGCTCACCACCCGGGACTAGCGGGGGCCTCTCCTACGAGCAGTACTTC
16	TRBV5-1	few	TRBD2	TRBJ2-1	CASSWIPSGGDNEQFF	TGCGCCAGCAGCTGGATACCTAGCGGGGGTGATAATGAGCAGTTCTTC
17	TRBV7-9	many	TRBD2	TRBJ2-1	CASSRLAGLSSYNEQFF	TGTGCCAGCAGCCGACTAGCGGGGCTTAGCTCCTACAATGAGCAGTTCTTC
14	TRBV5-1	few	-	TRBJ2-5	CASSWGTTEETQYF	TGCGCCAGCAGCTGGGGGACAACGGAAGAGACCCAGTACTTC
15	TRBV10-3	-	-	TRBJ1-5	CAISESIGEGQPQHF	TGTGCCATCAGTGAGTCGATCGGGGAGGGACAGCCCCAGCATTTT
13	TRBV6-5	-	-	TRBJ1-4	CASSYATHEKLFF	TGTGCCAGCAGTTACGCGACACATGAAAAACTGTTTTTT
13	TRBV19	once	-	TRBJ1-2	CASSIPVSYGYTF	TGTGCCAGTAGTATTCCTGTATCGTATGGCTACACCTTC
13	TRBV19	few	-	TRBJ2-1	CASNTGDPREQFF	TGTGCCAGTAATACAGGCGACCCAAGGGAGCAGTTCTTC
13	TRBV6-5	-	-	TRBJ2-5	CASSRTALETQYF	TGTGCCAGCAGTAGGACAGCTTTAGAGACCCAGTACTTC
13	TRBV11-2	-	-	TRBJ2-1	CASSSGQNNEQFF	TGTGCCAGCAGCTCCGGACAGAACAATGAGCAGTTCTTC
15	TRBV14	-	-	TRBJ2-1	CASSQEGGPWNEQFF	TGTGCCAGCAGCCAAGAGGGGGGGCCTTGGAATGAGCAGTTCTTC
14	TRBV5-1	few	TRBD1	TRBJ2-7	CASSEDRFRYEQYF	TGCGCCAGCAGCGAGGACAGGTTCCGCTACGAGCAGTACTTC
14	TRBV13	-	TRBD1	TRBJ1-2	CASRILQGVGGYTF	TGTGCCAGCAGGATCCTACAGGGGGTTGGTGGCTACACCTTC
14	TRBV10-1	-	TRBD2	TRBJ2-1	CASSARRGVNEQFF	TGCGCCAGCAGTGCCCGGCGGGGGGTCAATGAGCAGTTCTTC
16	TRBV5-4	-	TRBD2	TRBJ2-4	CASSPAGGLAKNIQYF	TGTGCCAGCAGCCCGGCGGGGGGGTTGGCCAAAAACATTCAGTACTTC
14	TRBV4-3	few	-	TRBJ1-5	CASSQDTRDQPQHF	TGCGCCAGCAGCCAAGATACGAGGGATCAGCCCCAGCATTTT
13	TRBV5-6	-	-	TRBJ2-7	CASRIRQGGEQYF	TGTGCCAGCAGGATAAGACAGGGAGGCGAGCAGTACTTC
12	TRBV7-6	few	-	TRBJ2-5	CASSLGLETQYF	TGTGCCAGCAGCTTAGGACTGGAGACCCAGTACTTC
13	TRBV4-3	few	-	TRBJ1-2	CASSQDRVGGYTF	TGCGCCAGCAGCCAAGACAGGGTGGGCGGCTACACCTTC
15	TRBV5-8	-	-	TRBJ1-4	CASSTRASPYEKLFF	TGTGCCAGCAGCACCAGGGCCAGCCCTTATGAAAAACTGTTTTTT
13	TRBV7-9	few	-	TRBJ1-5	CASSEDRDQPQHF	TGTGCCAGCAGCGAGGACAGAGATCAGCCCCAGCATTTT
16	TRBV12-5	few	TRBD2	TRBJ2-1	CASGLGPPGLADEQFF	TGTGCTAGTGGTTTGGGACCCCCGGGACTAGCTGATGAGCAGTTCTTC
13	TRBV5-1	few	-	TRBJ2-2	CASSSSPGGELFF	TGCGCCAGCAGCTCCTCACCCGGCGGGGAGCTGTTTTTT
13	TRBV5-1	many	-	TRBJ2-5	CASSFRAEGTQYF	TGCGCCAGCAGCTTCCGGGCGGAGGGGACCCAGTACTTC
13	TRBV5-1	few	TRBD1	TRBJ2-7	CASSGTTGYEQYF	TGCGCCAGCAGCGGGACGACAGGGTACGAGCAGTACTTC
15	TRBV7-9	few	-	TRBJ1-4	CASSPILTTNEKLFF	TGTGCCAGCAGCCCCATTCTAACAACTAATGAAAAACTGTTTTTT
13	TRBV27	few	-	TRBJ1-1	CASRPDRITEAFF	TGTGCCAGCAGACCCGACAGGATCACTGAAGCTTTCTTT
13	TRBV9	-	-	TRBJ1-5	CASRSLGNQPQHF	TGTGCCAGCAGATCTCTAGGAAATCAGCCCCAGCATTTT